This T cell receptor (beta chain) was identified in a study of blood T cell repertoires in COVID-19. Turning to the study itself: Researchers got acute and convalescent COVID-19 samples from the United States, Italy and Spain. Nucleic acid was either cDNA or gDNA, and it came from T cells, B-cell-depleted T cells, or PBMCs.

Germline CDR1 and CDR2: SGHDT and YYEEEE. The ends were cut back, 4 bases at V and 8 bases at J, with 19 bases in the middle. The CDR3 loop spans 16 amino acids. Everyone who took part was 18 to 89 years old, and they came from 24 US areas. As handled by the study authors: Counts of nucleated cells, estimated from reference gene primer amplification, were obtained. The repertoire was sequenced with immunoSEQ multiplex PCR; TCRdb's copy has only in-frame clones and lacks some. V and J calls and clone size follow that table, whereas D and trimming were derived from the DNA. The sample has about 270,000 clones, more than 80% seen once; the top ten hold over 3.5%.

This sequence originates from a woman aged 25-40 years with acute COVID-19. V gene TRBV5-6 combines with J gene TRBJ1-6, with a tentative D call TRBD1 (6 bases). Specimen: PBMCs or T cells enriched from blood (not recorded which). The CDR3 DNA follows: TGTGCCAGCAGCCCCAATGAGGGGGAGTTGGATTCACCCCTCCACTTT. Amino acids: CASSPNEGELDSPLHF.